The 27 T cell receptor beta chains below were found in one sample sequenced in a study of post-analysis software for immune sequencing data. Study conclusions and caveats: TRBV5-6, TRBV5-1 and TRBV20-1 were among about 5 TRBV segments more frequent in patients than controls.

These receptors are not linked to any known antigen. Unique molecular identifiers were carried by the TCR beta cDNA libraries. MiXCR, applied by TCRdb to the PCR reads, yields one record per CDR3 protein. In the table there are 800,000 to 950,000 distinct CDR3 sequences, roughly 58% of which are singletons. Sample: blood. Receptors were obtained from a girl aged 10 to 17 with multiple sclerosis.

The CDR3 DNA follows: TGTGCCAGCAGTTATCGAGTGGTCCCTTCCTACGAGCAGTACTTC. As protein: CASSYRVVPSYEQYF. The chain uses TRBV27 and TRBJ2-7; D uncertain. The CDR3 runs to 15 residues. Deletions cut 4 bases from V and 1 base from J, with 14 bases between. The germline V gene has CDR1 MNHEY and CDR2 SMNVEV (reference sequence).

V and J are TRBV6-5 and TRBJ1-1; possible D gene TRBD1, 5 bases. From germline, CDR1 is MNHEY and CDR2 SVGAGI. The V end lost 0 bases, the J end lost 0 bases, and 11 bases lay between the germline ends. The CDR3 is 16 residues long. The CDR3 spells CASSYSERQMNTEAFF. The DNA of the CDR3 is TGTGCCAGCAGTTACTCTGAGCGACAGATGAACACTGAAGCTTTCTTT.

The chain couples TRBV20-1 to TRBJ2-4; the match to TRBD2 covers 15 bases. The CDR3 consists of 18 residues. The V and J ends lost 6 bases and 0 bases, in that order; junction bases with no gene match: 9. Germline CDR1 and CDR2: DFQATT and SNEGSKA (reference sequence). The CDR3 DNA reads as TGCAGTGCGCGGGGGACTAGCGGGGGGTCCTTAGCCAAAAACATTCAGTACTTC. Its protein is CSARGTSGGSLAKNIQYF.

This chain uses TRBV7-9 with TRBJ2-4, with 9 bases lining up with TRBD2. The germline V gene has CDR1 SEHNR and CDR2 FQNEAQ (reference sequence). Unmatched junction bases numbered 3, after V lost 5 bases and J lost 1 base. The CDR3 totals 15 residues. The CDR3 region is CASSTGLAAKNIQYF. The CDR3 DNA reads as TGTGCCAGCAGCACGGGACTAGCTGCCAAAAACATTCAGTACTTC. The variable domain in full, completed from reference TRBV7-9 and TRBJ2-4, reads DTGVSQNPRHKITKRGQNVTFRCDPISEHNRLYWYRQTLGQGPEFLTYFQNEAQLEKSRLLSDRFSAERPKGSFSTLEIQRTEQGDSAMYLCASSTGLAAKNIQYFGAGTRLSVL.

The chain is built from TRBV11-2 and TRBJ2-3, with D possibly being TRBD1 (6 bases). The CDR3 runs 15 residues. Between the trimmed V and J ends, which lost 5 bases and 0 bases, there was a span of 12 bases. Germline loops: CDR1 SGHAT, CDR2 FQNNGV. The CDR3 nucleotides are TGTGCCAGCAGCACACAGGGTCGGAGCACAGATACGCAGTATTTT. It encodes CASSTQGRSTDTQYF.

V and J are TRBV7-3 and TRBJ1-6, with 7 nucleotides matching TRBD1. The germline CDR1 and CDR2 sequences are SGHTA and FQGTGA. The CDR3 sequence is 15 residues long. V dropped 5 bases and J dropped 8; count of bases not matched to a gene: 9. CDR3 bases: TGTGCCAGCAGCCAGGGACAGCTCTGGGATTCACCCCTCCACTTT. As protein: CASSQGQLWDSPLHF.

CDR3 amino acids: CSARGVLAGAHYEQYF. The CDR3 DNA is TGCAGTGCTAGAGGGGTACTAGCGGGAGCCCACTACGAGCAGTACTTC. The V and J genes are TRBV20-1 and TRBJ2-5, with 11 bases identical to TRBD2. The DNA end favors TRBJ2-7, so the J call may be wrong. Per the germline V gene, CDR1 is DFQATT and CDR2 is SNEGSKA (reference sequence). The CDR3 length is 16 residues.

J is TRBJ2-5 and V is TRBV2; D gene unclear. This CDR3 is built from 13 residues. CDR1 and CDR2 (germline): SNHLY, FYNNEI. Trimming pared 9 bases from V and 2 bases from J, leaving 13 bases between. The chain's CDR3 is CASGSDRQETQYF. For the CDR3, the DNA is TGTGCCAGTGGATCGGACCGACAAGAGACCCAGTACTTC.

This clonotype was seen a handful of times. V and J are TRBV6-2 or TRBV6-3 and TRBJ2-5, with 13 bases matching TRBD2. J was trimmed by 5 bases and V by 6 bases; bases with no gene match: 9. The germline V gene has CDR1 MNHEY and CDR2 SVGEGT. The CDR3 contains 16 residues. Here the CDR3 reads CASSHQGTSGTETQYF. CDR3 nucleotides: TGTGCCAGCAGCCACCAAGGGACTAGCGGGACGGAGACCCAGTACTTC.

This clonotype occurred a few times. V is TRBV20-1 and J is TRBJ2-7; perhaps TRBD2 as D (6 bases). V was pared by 4 bases and J by 1 base, with 17 bases between. Germline CDR1 and CDR2: DFQATT and SNEGSKA (reference sequence). The CDR3 is 15 residues long. DNA of the CDR3: TGCAGTGCTACCCATACCGGGAGCCCTTCCTACGAGCAGTACTTC. Amino acids: CSATHTGSPSYEQYF.

CDR3 DNA sequence: TGTGCCAGCAGCCAACTAAGACTAGCGGGAGCTTTATACGAGCAGTACTTC. Translating it yields CASSQLRLAGALYEQYF. The chain has TRBV3-1 and TRBJ2-7, with 12 bases aligning to TRBD2. CDR1 and CDR2 (germline): LGHDT, YNNKEL (reference sequence). V lost 2 bases to trimming and J lost 4 bases; unmatched junction nucleotides: 9. This CDR3 region has 17 residues.

This sequence joins TRBV29-1 and TRBJ1-2; no clear D gene. Trimming removed 5 bases from V and 5 bases from J, with 6 bases in between. Germline V gene sequence: CDR1 SQVTM, CDR2 ANQGSEA. The CDR3 extends over 10 amino acids. CDR3 coding DNA: TGCAGCGTTACCGGTTATGGCTACACCTTC. This sequence encodes CSVTGYGYTF.

The rearrangement links TRBV29-1 to TRBJ2-1, with unresolved D. CDR3 length: 13 amino acids. Between the trimmed V and J ends, which lost 5 bases and 4 bases, there was a span of 12 bases. Per the germline V gene, CDR1 is SQVTM and CDR2 is ANQGSEA. CDR3 nucleotides: TGCAGCGTTACGGAACAGTCATACAATGAGCAGTTCTTC. Protein: CSVTEQSYNEQFF.

The CDR3 bases are TGTGCCAGCAGCTTAACGGCAGTCGGGACGCAGTATTTT. It translates to CASSLTAVGTQYF. The gene calls are TRBV7-3 and TRBJ2-3; D is undetermined. This CDR3 is 13 amino acids long. Germline lookup yields CDR1 SGHTA and CDR2 FQGTGA. V was trimmed by 0 bases and J by 9 bases, leaving 10 bases between them.

This clonotype showed up just a few times. The chain employs TRBV13 and TRBJ1-2; 7 bases match TRBD1. V trimming: 5 bases; J trimming: 1 base; junction bases outside the gene matches: 4. The CDR3 spans 14 residues. The germline V gene encodes CDR1 PRHDT and CDR2 FYEKMQ (reference sequence). This chain's CDR3 is CASSTGQDNYGYTF. The CDR3 nucleotides read TGTGCCAGCAGCACCGGACAGGATAACTATGGCTACACCTTC. The variable domain in full, with the rest retrieved from reference TRBV13 and TRBJ1-2, is AAGVIQSPRHLIKEKRETATLKCYPIPRHDTVYWYQQGPGQDPQFLISFYEKMQSDKGSIPDRFSAQQFSDYHSELNMSSLELGDSALYFCASSTGQDNYGYTFGSGTRLTVV.

The gene calls are TRBV7-2 and TRBJ1-1, with no clear D. CDR3 length equals 14 residues. Germline lookup yields CDR1 SGHTA and CDR2 FQGNSA. V lost 1 base, J lost 6 bases, and 12 bases lay in between. In DNA, the CDR3 is TGTGCCAGCAGCTTAGGCGGGGAATTGGCTGAAGCTTTCTTT. Its translation: CASSLGGELAEAFF.

CDR3 in amino acids: CASSLQGLAGTHEQYF. The CDR3 DNA reads TGTGCCAGCAGCTTACAGGGACTAGCGGGGACCCACGAGCAGTACTTC. This sequence joins TRBV7-9 and TRBJ2-7; 13 nucleotides line up with TRBD2. From germline, CDR1 is SEHNR and CDR2 FQNEAQ (reference sequence). This CDR3 has 16 amino acids. Trimming cost V 2 bases and J 5 bases; bases outside gene matches: 6.

This chain connects TRBV19 to TRBJ1-2, with D perhaps TRBD1 (5 bases). CDR3 length equals 12 residues. Between the trimmed V and J ends, which lost 5 bases and 9 bases, there was a span of 13 bases. In germline, CDR1 is LNHDA, CDR2 SQIVND (reference sequence). CDR3 nucleotide sequence: TGTGCCAGTAGTCCGGGGACGGACCGCTACACCTTC. Protein: CASSPGTDRYTF. Drawing the rest from reference TRBV19 and TRBJ1-2, the complete variable domain is DGGITQSPKYLFRKEGQNVTLSCEQNLNHDAMYWYRQDPGQGLRLIYYSQIVNDFQKGDIAEGYSVSREKKESFPLTVTSAQKNPTAFYLCASSPGTDRYTFGSGTRLTVV.

In its sample, this clonotype was seen a few times. The rearrangement uses TRBV7-9 and TRBJ2-7; possible D gene TRBD2, 7 bases. Germline V gives CDR1 SEHNR, CDR2 FQNEAQ (reference sequence). CDR3 length equals 14 residues. Trimming removed 4 bases at V and 2 bases at J, with 12 bases between. The CDR3 sequence: CASSSRGDTYEQYF. CDR3 nucleotide sequence: TGTGCCAGCAGCTCCCGGGGGGACACCTACGAGCAGTACTTC.

The J gene is TRBJ1-2, the V gene TRBV7-2, with D possibly TRBD1 on 6 matching bases. The CDR3 covers 17 residues. Germline V gene lookup returns CDR1 SGHTA and CDR2 FQGNSA. Trimming left V 5 bases short and J 0 bases short, with 19 bases between. CDR3 sequence: CASSHSTGSRANYGYTF. CDR3 sequence (DNA): TGTGCCAGCAGCCACTCGACAGGATCCAGAGCTAACTATGGCTACACCTTC. Looking up the rest from reference TRBV7-2 and TRBJ1-2 gives the full variable domain: GAGVSQSPSNKVTEKGKDVELRCDPISGHTALYWYRQSLGQGLEFLIYFQGNSAPDKSGLPSDRFSAERTGGSVSTLTIQRTQQEDSAVYLCASSHSTGSRANYGYTFGSGTRLTVV.

This clonotype occurred a few times. The rearrangement links TRBV7-3 to TRBJ2-7; unclear D gene. This CDR3 spans 15 amino acids. The germline CDR1 and CDR2 sequences are SGHTA and FQGTGA. Deletions cut 0 bases from V and 4 bases from J, with 13 bases between. The chain's CDR3 is CASSLTPTADYEQYF. In DNA form, the CDR3 reads TGTGCCAGCAGCTTAACCCCCACGGCGGATTACGAGCAGTACTTC. The variable domain in full, completed from reference TRBV7-3 and TRBJ2-7, reads GAGVSQTPSNKVTEKGKYVELRCDPISGHTALYWYRQSLGQGPEFLIYFQGTGAADDSGLPNDRFFAVRPEGSVSTLKIQRTERGDSAVYLCASSLTPTADYEQYFGPGTRLTVT.

CDR3 residues: CASSPSGSEETQYF. CDR3 nucleotides: TGTGCCAGCAGCCCTAGCGGGAGCGAAGAGACCCAGTACTTC. The V call is TRBV3-1, the J call TRBJ2-5, with TRBD2 matching 10 bases. Per germline, CDR1 LGHDT and CDR2 YNNKEL (reference sequence). The J segment lost 3 bases and the V segment lost 4 bases, leaving 2 bases of the junction unmatched. This CDR3 contains 14 residues.

In DNA, the CDR3 is TGTGCCAGCAGCCGGACTAGCGGGAGGGTCAATGAGCAGTTCTTC. This codes for CASSRTSGRVNEQFF. The chain couples TRBV7-3 to TRBJ2-1, with 15 bases that match TRBD2. Germline loops: CDR1 SGHTA, CDR2 FQGTGA. CDR3 length: 15 amino acids. The trim removed 5 bases at V and 6 bases at J, leaving 2 bases unmatched.

This chain connects TRBV7-9 to TRBJ2-7; D remains ambiguous. The last part of the DNA fits TRBJ2-5 better; the J call may be wrong. The germline V gene encodes CDR1 SEHNR and CDR2 FQNEAQ (reference sequence). The CDR3 consists of 13 residues. Here the CDR3 DNA reads TGTGCCAGCAGCCCCCAACGAGGAGAGACCCAGTACTTC. It codes for CASSPQRGETQYF.

This rearrangement joins TRBV29-1 to TRBJ2-1; 9 bases align to TRBD1. The V and J ends lost 7 bases and 2 bases, in that order; junction bases with no gene match: 9. The germline CDR1 and CDR2 sequences are SQVTM and ANQGSEA. The CDR3 covers 15 residues. CDR3 loop: CSGAVGTGPYNEQFF. Written as DNA, the CDR3 is TGCAGCGGTGCAGTCGGGACAGGGCCCTACAATGAGCAGTTCTTC.

The J gene is TRBJ2-4, the V gene TRBV28; 8 bases match TRBD2. The CDR3 runs 19 residues. With 4 bases clipped from V and 8 bases from J, the junction kept 22 bases outside the gene matches. Germline CDR1 MDHEN, CDR2 SYDVKM. The CDR3 sequence: CASSSSGRAGVEILHIQYF. CDR3 bases: TGTGCCAGCAGTTCCTCGGGACGAGCGGGAGTCGAGATCCTACACATTCAGTACTTC.

The chain is built from TRBV28 and TRBJ1-2; the D is unclear. Per germline, CDR1 MDHEN and CDR2 SYDVKM. Trimming shortened V by 2 bases and J by 4 bases, and 14 bases separated the two germline ends. The CDR3 covers 15 residues. CDR3 coding DNA: TGTGCCAGCAGTTTAGGAGCCCCCCTTACCTATGGCTACACCTTC. Amino acid sequence: CASSLGAPLTYGYTF.